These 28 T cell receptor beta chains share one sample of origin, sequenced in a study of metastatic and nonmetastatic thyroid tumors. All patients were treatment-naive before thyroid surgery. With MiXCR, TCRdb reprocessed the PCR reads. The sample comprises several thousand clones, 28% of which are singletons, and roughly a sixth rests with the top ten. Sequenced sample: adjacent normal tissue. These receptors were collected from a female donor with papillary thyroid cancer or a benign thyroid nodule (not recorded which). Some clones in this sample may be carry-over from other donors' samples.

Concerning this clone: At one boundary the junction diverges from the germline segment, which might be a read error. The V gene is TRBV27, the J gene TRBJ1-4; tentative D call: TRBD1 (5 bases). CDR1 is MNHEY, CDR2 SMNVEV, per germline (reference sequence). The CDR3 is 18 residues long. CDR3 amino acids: CARSLTVVGGQVNEKLFF. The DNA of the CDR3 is TGTGCCAGAAGTTTAACGGTCGTTGGGGGTCAGGTTAATGAAAAACTGTTTTTT.

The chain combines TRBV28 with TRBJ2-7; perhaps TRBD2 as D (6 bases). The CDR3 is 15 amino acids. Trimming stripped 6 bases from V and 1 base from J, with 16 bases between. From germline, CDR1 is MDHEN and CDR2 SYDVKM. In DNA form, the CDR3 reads TGTGCCAGCAGCCAAGGTGGGGGGAGTTCCTACGAGCAGTACTTC. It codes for CASSQGGGSSYEQYF. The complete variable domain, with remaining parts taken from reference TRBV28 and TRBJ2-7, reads DVKVTQSSRYLVKRTGEKVFLECVQDMDHENMFWYRQDPGLGLRLIYFSYDVKMKEKGDIPEGYSVSREKKERFSLILESASTNQTSMYLCASSQGGGSSYEQYFGPGTRLTVT.

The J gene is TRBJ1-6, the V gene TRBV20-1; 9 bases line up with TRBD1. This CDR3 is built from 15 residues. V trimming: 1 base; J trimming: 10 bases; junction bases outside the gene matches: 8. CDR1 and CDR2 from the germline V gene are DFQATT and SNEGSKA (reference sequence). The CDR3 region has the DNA TGCAGTGCTAGAGCCACGGGACAGGGTCGATCACCCCTCCACTTT. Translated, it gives CSARATGQGRSPLHF.

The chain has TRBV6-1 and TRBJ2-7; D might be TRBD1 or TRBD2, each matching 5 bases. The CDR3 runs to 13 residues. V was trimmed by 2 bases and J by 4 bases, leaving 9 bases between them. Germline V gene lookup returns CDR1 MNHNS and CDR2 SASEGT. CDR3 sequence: CASSERGAYEQYF. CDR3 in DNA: TGTGCCAGCAGTGAAAGGGGAGCGTACGAGCAGTACTTC.

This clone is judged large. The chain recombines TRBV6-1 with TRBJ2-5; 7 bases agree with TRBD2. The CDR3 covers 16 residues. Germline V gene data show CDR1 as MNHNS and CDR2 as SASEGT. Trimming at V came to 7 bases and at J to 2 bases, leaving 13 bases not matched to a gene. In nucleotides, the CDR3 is TGTGCCAGCATGTCCGGAGCGGCGGGAGCACAAGAGACCCAGTACTTC. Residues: CASMSGAAGAQETQYF.

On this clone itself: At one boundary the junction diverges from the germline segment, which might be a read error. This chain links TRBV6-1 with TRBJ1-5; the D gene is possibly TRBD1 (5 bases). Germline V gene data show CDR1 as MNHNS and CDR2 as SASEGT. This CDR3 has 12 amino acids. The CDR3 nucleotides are TGTGCCAGTAGTGAGACGGGGGGACTCCAGCATTTT. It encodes CASSETGGLQHF.

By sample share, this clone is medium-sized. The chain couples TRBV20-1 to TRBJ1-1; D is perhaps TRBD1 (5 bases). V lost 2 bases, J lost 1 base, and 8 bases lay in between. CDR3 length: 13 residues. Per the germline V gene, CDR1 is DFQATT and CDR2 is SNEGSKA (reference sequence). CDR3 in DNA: TGCAGTGCTAGAAGGGACGGGAACACTGAAGCTTTCTTT. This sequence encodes CSARRDGNTEAFF.

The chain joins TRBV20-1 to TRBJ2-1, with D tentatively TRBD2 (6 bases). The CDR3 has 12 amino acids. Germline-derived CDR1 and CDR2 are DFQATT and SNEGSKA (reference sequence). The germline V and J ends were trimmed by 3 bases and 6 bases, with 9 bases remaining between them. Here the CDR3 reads CSASQLANEQFF. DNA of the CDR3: TGCAGTGCTAGTCAACTAGCCAATGAGCAGTTCTTC.

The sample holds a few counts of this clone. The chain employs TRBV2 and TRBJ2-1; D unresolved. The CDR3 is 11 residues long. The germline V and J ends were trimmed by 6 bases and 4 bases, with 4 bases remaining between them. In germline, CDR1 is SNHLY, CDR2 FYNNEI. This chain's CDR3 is CASRRYNEQFF. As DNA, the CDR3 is TGTGCCAGCAGGCGATACAATGAGCAGTTCTTC.

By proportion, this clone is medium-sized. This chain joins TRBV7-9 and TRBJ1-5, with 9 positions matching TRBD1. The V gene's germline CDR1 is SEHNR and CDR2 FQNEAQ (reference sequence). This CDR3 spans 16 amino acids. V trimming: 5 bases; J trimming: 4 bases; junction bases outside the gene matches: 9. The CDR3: CASSPGTGSLNQPQHF. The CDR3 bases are TGTGCCAGCAGCCCCGGGACAGGGAGCCTAAATCAGCCCCAGCATTTT.

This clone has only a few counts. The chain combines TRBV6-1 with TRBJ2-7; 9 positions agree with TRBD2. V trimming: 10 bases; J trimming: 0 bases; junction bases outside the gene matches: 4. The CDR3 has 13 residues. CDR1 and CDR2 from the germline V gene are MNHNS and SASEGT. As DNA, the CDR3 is TGTGCCACCCGGACTAGCGACTCCTACGAGCAGTACTTC. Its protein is CATRTSDSYEQYF.

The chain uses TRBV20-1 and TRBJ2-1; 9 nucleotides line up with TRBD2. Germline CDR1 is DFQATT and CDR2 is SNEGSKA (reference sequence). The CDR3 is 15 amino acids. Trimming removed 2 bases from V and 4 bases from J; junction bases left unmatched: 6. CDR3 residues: CSARIAGVKYNEQFF. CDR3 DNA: TGCAGTGCTAGAATAGCGGGGGTCAAGTACAATGAGCAGTTCTTC.

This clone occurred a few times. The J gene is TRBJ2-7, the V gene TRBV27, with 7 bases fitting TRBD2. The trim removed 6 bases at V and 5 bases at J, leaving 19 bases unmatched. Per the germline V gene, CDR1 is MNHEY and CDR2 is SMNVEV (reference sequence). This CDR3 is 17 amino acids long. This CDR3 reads CASSLRLGGIGVHEQYF. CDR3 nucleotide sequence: TGTGCCAGCAGCCTTAGGTTGGGGGGGATAGGGGTTCACGAGCAGTACTTC.

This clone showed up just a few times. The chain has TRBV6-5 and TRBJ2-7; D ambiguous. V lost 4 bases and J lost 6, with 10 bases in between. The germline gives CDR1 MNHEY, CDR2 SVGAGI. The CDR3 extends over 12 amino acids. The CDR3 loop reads CASSLDEREQYF. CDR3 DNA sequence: TGTGCCAGCAGTTTGGATGAGCGCGAGCAGTACTTC.

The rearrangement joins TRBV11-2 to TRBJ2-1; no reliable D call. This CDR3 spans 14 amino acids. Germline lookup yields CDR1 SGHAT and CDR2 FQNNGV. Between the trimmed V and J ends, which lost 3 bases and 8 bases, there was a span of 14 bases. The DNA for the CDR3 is TGTGCCAGCAGCTTTGGGGTCGGGTCTGATGAGCAGTTCTTC. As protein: CASSFGVGSDEQFF.

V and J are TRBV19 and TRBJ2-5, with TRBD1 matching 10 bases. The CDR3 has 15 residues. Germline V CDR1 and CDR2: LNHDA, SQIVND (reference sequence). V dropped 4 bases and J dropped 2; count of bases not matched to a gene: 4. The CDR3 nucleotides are TGTGCCAGTAGTAACCGGGACAGGGGACAAGAGACCCAGTACTTC. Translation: CASSNRDRGQETQYF. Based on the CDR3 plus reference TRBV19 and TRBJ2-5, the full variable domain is DGGITQSPKYLFRKEGQNVTLSCEQNLNHDAMYWYRQDPGQGLRLIYYSQIVNDFQKGDIAEGYSVSREKKESFPLTVTSAQKNPTAFYLCASSNRDRGQETQYFGPGTRLLVL.

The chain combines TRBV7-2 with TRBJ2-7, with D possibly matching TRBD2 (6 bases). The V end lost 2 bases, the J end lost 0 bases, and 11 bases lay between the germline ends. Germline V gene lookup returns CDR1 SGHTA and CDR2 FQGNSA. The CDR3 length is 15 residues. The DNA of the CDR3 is TGTGCCAGCAGCTTATGGGGGGAGATCTCCTACGAGCAGTACTTC. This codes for CASSLWGEISYEQYF.

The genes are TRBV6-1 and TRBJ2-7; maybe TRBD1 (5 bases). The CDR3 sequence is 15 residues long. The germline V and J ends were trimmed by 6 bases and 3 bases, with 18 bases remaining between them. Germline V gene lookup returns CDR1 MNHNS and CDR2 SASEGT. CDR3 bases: TGTGCCAGCAGCTGGACACCGAGTTTATGCTACGAGCAGTACTTC. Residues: CASSWTPSLCYEQYF.

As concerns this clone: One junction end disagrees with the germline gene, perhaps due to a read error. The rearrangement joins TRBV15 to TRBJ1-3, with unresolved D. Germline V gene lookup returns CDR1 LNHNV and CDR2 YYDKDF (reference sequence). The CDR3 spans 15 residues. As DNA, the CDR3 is TGTGTCACCAGCAGAGATGCGGGGTCTGGAAACACCATATATTTT. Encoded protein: CVTSRDAGSGNTIYF.

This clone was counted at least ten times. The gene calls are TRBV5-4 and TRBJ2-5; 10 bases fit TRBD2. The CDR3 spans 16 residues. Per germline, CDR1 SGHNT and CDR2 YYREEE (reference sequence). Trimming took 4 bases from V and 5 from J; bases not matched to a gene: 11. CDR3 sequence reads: CASSLVPLAGLETQYF. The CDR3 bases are TGTGCCAGCAGCCTTGTCCCACTAGCGGGATTGGAGACCCAGTACTTC.

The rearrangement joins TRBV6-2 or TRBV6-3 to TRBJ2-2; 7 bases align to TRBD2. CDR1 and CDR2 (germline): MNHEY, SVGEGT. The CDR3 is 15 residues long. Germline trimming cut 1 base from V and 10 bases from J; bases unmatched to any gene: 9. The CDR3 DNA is TGTGCCAGCAGTTACTTCACCGGCGGGAGTGAGGAGCTGTTTTTT. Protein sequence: CASSYFTGGSEELFF.

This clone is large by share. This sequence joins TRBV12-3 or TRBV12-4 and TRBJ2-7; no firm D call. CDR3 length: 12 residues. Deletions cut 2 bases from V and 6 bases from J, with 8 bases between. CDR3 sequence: CASSLFIPEQYF. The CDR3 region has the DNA TGTGCCAGCAGTTTATTTATCCCCGAGCAGTACTTC.

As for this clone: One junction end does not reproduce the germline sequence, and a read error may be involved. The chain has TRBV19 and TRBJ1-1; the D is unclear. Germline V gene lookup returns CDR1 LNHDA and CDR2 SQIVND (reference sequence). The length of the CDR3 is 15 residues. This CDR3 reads CVSSISRKVNTEACF. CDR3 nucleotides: TGTGTCAGTAGTATAAGTCGCAAGGTGAACACAGAAGCTTGCTTT.

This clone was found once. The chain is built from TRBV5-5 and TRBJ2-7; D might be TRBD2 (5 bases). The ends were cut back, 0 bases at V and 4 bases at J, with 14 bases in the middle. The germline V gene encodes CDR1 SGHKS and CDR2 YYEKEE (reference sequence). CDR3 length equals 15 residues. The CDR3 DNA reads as TGTGCCAGCAGCTTGGCCCGGGGATCTAATTACGAGCAGTACTTC. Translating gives CASSLARGSNYEQYF.

The CDR3 coding sequence is TGCAGTGCCGGGGAACTAGCGGTCTACGAGCAGTACTTC. Translation: CSAGELAVYEQYF. This chain links TRBV20-1 with TRBJ2-7, with 8 bases lining up with TRBD2. Germline-derived CDR1 and CDR2 are DFQATT and SNEGSKA (reference sequence). The CDR3 is 13 residues long. V was pared by 6 bases and J by 3 bases, with 7 bases of the junction left unmatched.

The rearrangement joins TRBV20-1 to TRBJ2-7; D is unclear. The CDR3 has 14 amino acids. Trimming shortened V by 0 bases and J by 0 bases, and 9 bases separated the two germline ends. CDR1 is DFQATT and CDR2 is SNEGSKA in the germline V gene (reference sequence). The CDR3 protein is CSARDLRSSYEQYF. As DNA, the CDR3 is TGCAGTGCTAGAGATTTAAGATCCTCCTACGAGCAGTACTTC.

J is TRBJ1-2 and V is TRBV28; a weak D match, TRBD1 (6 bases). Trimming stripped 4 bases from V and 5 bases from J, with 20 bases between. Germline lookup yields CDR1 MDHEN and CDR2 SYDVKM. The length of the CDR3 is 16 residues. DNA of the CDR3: TGTGCCAGCAGTTCCCCATCCAGGGGCGATATGTATGGCTACACCTTC. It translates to CASSSPSRGDMYGYTF.

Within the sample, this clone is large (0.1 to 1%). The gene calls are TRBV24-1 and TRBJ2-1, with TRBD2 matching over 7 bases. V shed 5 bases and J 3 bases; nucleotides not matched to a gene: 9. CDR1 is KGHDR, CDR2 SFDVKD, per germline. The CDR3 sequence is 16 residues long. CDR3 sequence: CATSGSGTTFYNEQFF. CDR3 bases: TGTGCCACCAGTGGAAGCGGGACCACCTTCTACAATGAGCAGTTCTTC.